This TCR beta chain was sequenced during a study of blood T cell repertoires in COVID-19. Study background: From T cells, B-cell-depleted T cells, or PBMCs came the material, which was cDNA or gDNA.

Seattle's enrolled individuals joined amid active infection and were then monitored longitudinally. Authors' methods: Scientists estimated how many nucleated cells there were by amplifying reference gene primers. Profiled with immunoSEQ multiplex PCR; TCRdb holds only in-frame clones, not every one. From that table come the V and J calls and clone size; the DNA was used to work out D and trimming. The sample gives over 250,000 clones, around nine tenths of which show up once; 10% to 13% is in the top ten. Sequencing was carried out using peripheral blood. This clonotype was obtained from a woman aged 70-85 years with COVID-19, enrolled during active disease.

The CDR3 nucleotides are TGTGCCAGCAGCCGGGACATCCTTAATCAGCCCCAGCATTTT. The encoded protein is CASSRDILNQPQHF. The chain couples TRBV3-1 (or the pseudogene TRBV3-2) to TRBJ1-5, with a possible D match to TRBD1 (6 bases). The CDR3 runs 14 residues. The germline V and J ends were trimmed by 4 bases and 4 bases, with 11 bases remaining between them. The germline gives CDR1 LGHDT, CDR2 YNNKEL (reference sequence).